A selection of T cell receptor beta chains follows, all from one sample in a study of CD8 T cells in Susac syndrome. TCRdb re-derived calls from the immunoSEQ multiplex PCR reads in MiXCR, one entry per CDR3 protein. The sample has 300,000 to 350,000 distinct CDR3 sequences, roughly 94% seen once. The sequenced sample was CD4+ T cells from PBMCs. The receptors here all came from a human donor with multiple sclerosis. The CDR3 runs from the conserved cysteine through the conserved F or W. Fields, in order: clone size, V gene, D gene, J gene, CDR3 protein, CDR3 DNA. The D gene is left open where the match is weak. Expanded clones get a size class; other rows say once, few or many, or leave the size out.

size: -
V: TRBV4-1
D: TRBD2
J: TRBJ2-1
CDR3: CASSQGPSGIGNEQFF
DNA: TGCGCCAGCAGCCAAGGCCCTAGCGGGATAGGCAATGAGCAGTTCTTC

size: few
V: TRBV18
D: -
J: TRBJ2-7
CDR3: CASSPQGGGYEQYF
DNA: TGTGCCAGCTCACCTCAGGGAGGAGGCTACGAGCAGTACTTC

size: -
V: TRBV6-1
D: -
J: TRBJ2-2
CDR3: CAARPGNTGELFF
DNA: TGTGCCGCGCGCCCGGGAAACACCGGGGAGCTGTTTTTT

size: -
V: TRBV3-1
D: -
J: TRBJ2-2
CDR3: CASSRTGSTGELFF
DNA: TGTGCCAGCAGCCGGACCGGCAGCACCGGGGAGCTGTTTTTT

size: once
V: TRBV12-3/TRBV12-4
D: -
J: TRBJ1-6
CDR3: CASSFRTPNSPLHF
DNA: TGTGCCAGCAGTTTCCGAACCCCCAATTCACCCCTCCACTTT

size: -
V: TRBV19
D: -
J: TRBJ2-5
CDR3: CASSIRFGARRRETQYF
DNA: TGTGCCAGTAGTATAAGGTTCGGGGCACGACGGAGGGAGACCCAGTACTTC

size: once
V: TRBV29-1
D: TRBD1
J: TRBJ2-7
CDR3: CSVTGQGSYEQYF
DNA: TGCAGCGTGACCGGACAGGGCTCCTACGAGCAGTACTTC

size: -
V: TRBV27
D: -
J: TRBJ2-2
CDR3: CASSPQGYTGELFF
DNA: TGTGCCAGCAGTCCCCAGGGGTACACCGGGGAGCTGTTTTTT

size: once
V: TRBV6-4
D: -
J: TRBJ2-1
CDR3: CASSEKQSYNEQFF
DNA: TGTGCCAGCAGTGAGAAACAGAGTTACAATGAGCAGTTCTTC

size: -
V: TRBV29-1
D: -
J: TRBJ2-2
CDR3: CSAGGGGTGELFF
DNA: TGCAGCGCAGGAGGAGGGGGCACCGGGGAGCTGTTTTTT

size: -
V: TRBV27
D: TRBD1
J: TRBJ2-7
CDR3: CASSHGFQGALPYEQYF
DNA: TGTGCCAGCTCACATGGGTTCCAGGGGGCCCTACCCTACGAGCAGTACTTC

size: -
V: TRBV5-6
D: -
J: TRBJ2-7
CDR3: CASSFSGEQYF
DNA: TGTGCCAGCAGCTTTTCGGGGGAGCAGTACTTC

size: -
V: TRBV7-9
D: -
J: TRBJ2-3
CDR3: CASSLRGAEVITDTQYF
DNA: TGTGCCAGCAGCTTAAGAGGCGCGGAGGTAATCACAGATACGCAGTATTTT

size: -
V: TRBV27
D: TRBD2
J: TRBJ2-3
CDR3: CASSSQRGVVDTQYF
DNA: TGTGCCAGCAGTTCTCAGCGGGGGGTGGTAGATACGCAGTATTTT

size: once
V: TRBV12-3/TRBV12-4
D: TRBD1
J: TRBJ2-3
CDR3: CASSLRQGTGTDTQYF
DNA: TGTGCCAGCAGTCTACGACAGGGGACGGGCACAGATACGCAGTATTTT

size: -
V: TRBV5-1
D: TRBD1
J: TRBJ2-7
CDR3: CASSLTTGTGIYEQYF
DNA: TGCGCCAGCAGCTTGACCACCGGGACAGGGATCTACGAGCAGTACTTC

size: -
V: TRBV29-1
D: -
J: TRBJ2-1
CDR3: CSVEGPARGVF
DNA: TGCAGCGTTGAGGGTCCGGCCAGGGGAGTCTTC

size: -
V: TRBV27
D: -
J: TRBJ2-3
CDR3: CARGSPPDSSTDTQYF
DNA: TGTGCCAGGGGGTCCCCCCCGGACAGCAGTACAGATACGCAGTATTTT

size: -
V: TRBV6-2/TRBV6-3
D: TRBD2
J: TRBJ2-1
CDR3: CASSYSPKKREDKFF
DNA: TGTGCCAGCAGTTACTCCCCTAAAAAGCGGGAGGATAAGTTCTTC

size: -
V: TRBV9
D: -
J: TRBJ2-3
CDR3: CASSPSANTADTQYF
DNA: TGTGCCAGCAGCCCCTCGGCCAATACCGCAGATACGCAGTATTTT

size: -
V: TRBV21-1
D: -
J: TRBJ2-2
CDR3: CASRPPGGRATGELFF
DNA: TGTGCCAGCAGACCCCCCGGAGGACGGGCCACCGGGGAGCTGTTTTTT

size: -
V: TRBV7-3
D: TRBD2
J: TRBJ2-1
CDR3: CASSLIGTRGEEQFF
DNA: TGTGCCAGCAGCTTAATTGGGACTAGGGGAGAAGAGCAGTTCTTC

size: -
V: TRBV6-5
D: TRBD2
J: TRBJ2-3
CDR3: CASSASGSGGDTQYF
DNA: TGTGCCAGCAGCGCTAGCGGGAGCGGCGGCGATACGCAGTATTTT

size: -
V: TRBV29-1
D: TRBD1
J: TRBJ1-1
CDR3: CSVVEDRGVNTEAFF
DNA: TGCAGCGTTGTTGAAGACAGGGGTGTTAACACTGAAGCTTTCTTT

size: -
V: TRBV5-1
D: -
J: TRBJ1-2
CDR3: CASSFGGKEGYTF
DNA: TGCGCCAGCAGCTTCGGGGGGAAGGAGGGCTACACCTTC

size: -
V: TRBV11-2
D: TRBD1
J: TRBJ1-1
CDR3: CASSLLGTGGPEAFF
DNA: TGTGCCAGCAGCTTATTGGGGACAGGTGGCCCTGAAGCTTTCTTT

size: -
V: TRBV5-4
D: TRBD2
J: TRBJ2-5
CDR3: CASSFGLAGGLRETQYF
DNA: TGTGCCAGCAGCTTCGGACTAGCGGGGGGTTTAAGAGAGACCCAGTACTTC

size: -
V: TRBV2
D: -
J: TRBJ2-3
CDR3: CASNGNPPDTQYF
DNA: TGTGCCAGCAATGGGAATCCCCCAGATACGCAGTATTTT

size: -
V: TRBV3-1
D: TRBD2
J: TRBJ2-1
CDR3: CASSLAGGKYNEQFF
DNA: TGTGCCAGCAGCTTAGCGGGGGGGAAATACAATGAGCAGTTCTTC

size: -
V: TRBV19
D: -
J: TRBJ1-2
CDR3: CASSISGNNYGYTF
DNA: TGTGCCAGTAGTATTTCTGGCAATAACTATGGCTACACCTTC

size: -
V: TRBV29-1
D: -
J: TRBJ2-3
CDR3: CSVGLFTDTQYF
DNA: TGCAGCGTGGGGCTCTTCACAGATACGCAGTATTTT

size: -
V: TRBV5-1
D: -
J: TRBJ1-1
CDR3: CASRDNTNTEAFF
DNA: TGCGCCAGCAGGGACAACACGAACACTGAAGCTTTCTTT

size: once
V: TRBV20-1
D: -
J: TRBJ1-4
CDR3: CSARDEGRSNEKLFF
DNA: TGCAGTGCTAGAGACGAGGGACGGTCTAATGAAAAACTGTTTTTT

size: -
V: TRBV25-1
D: -
J: TRBJ2-1
CDR3: CASGTRGRAGEQFF
DNA: TGTGCCAGCGGAACCCGGGGAAGGGCCGGTGAGCAGTTCTTC

size: -
V: TRBV12-3/TRBV12-4
D: TRBD1
J: TRBJ1-2
CDR3: CASSFPAGGDYGYTF
DNA: TGTGCCAGCAGCTTCCCAGCAGGGGGAGACTATGGCTACACCTTC

size: -
V: TRBV3-1
D: -
J: TRBJ1-4
CDR3: CASRANDEKLFF
DNA: TGTGCCAGCAGGGCGAATGATGAAAAACTGTTTTTT

size: -
V: TRBV20-1
D: -
J: TRBJ1-3
CDR3: CSARVDSFDGNTIYF
DNA: TGCAGTGCTAGGGTAGACAGCTTTGATGGAAACACCATATATTTT

size: -
V: TRBV18
D: -
J: TRBJ2-7
CDR3: CASSPPGTVVTSYEQYF
DNA: TGTGCCAGCTCACCACCGGGAACCGTGGTGACCTCCTACGAGCAGTACTTC

size: -
V: TRBV2
D: -
J: TRBJ1-6
CDR3: CASRIEVRINSPLHF
DNA: TGTGCCAGCAGGATCGAGGTCCGAATTAATTCACCCCTCCACTTT

size: -
V: TRBV7-9
D: TRBD1
J: TRBJ1-1
CDR3: CASSGLTGPTEAFF
DNA: TGTGCCAGCAGCGGCCTGACAGGGCCCACTGAAGCTTTCTTT

size: -
V: TRBV29-1
D: TRBD2
J: TRBJ2-5
CDR3: CSARTSGRLGTQYF
DNA: TGCAGCGCGAGGACTAGCGGGAGGTTAGGGACCCAGTACTTC

size: -
V: TRBV7-2
D: -
J: TRBJ1-5
CDR3: CASSLVSGGQGNQPQHF
DNA: TGTGCCAGCAGCTTAGTGTCCGGGGGTCAGGGCAATCAGCCCCAGCATTTT

size: -
V: TRBV7-3
D: -
J: TRBJ1-6
CDR3: CASSLSTEAPLHF
DNA: TGTGCCAGCAGCCTATCAACAGAGGCACCCCTCCACTTT

size: -
V: TRBV3-1
D: -
J: TRBJ1-2
CDR3: CASSHRDNYGYTF
DNA: TGTGCCAGCAGCCATCGAGACAACTATGGCTACACCTTC

size: -
V: TRBV18
D: -
J: TRBJ2-7
CDR3: CASGTVYRVPHEQYF
DNA: TGTGCCAGCGGAACCGTTTACAGGGTACCCCACGAGCAGTACTTC

size: -
V: TRBV24-1
D: -
J: TRBJ2-6
CDR3: CATSQGGAGANVLTF
DNA: TGTGCCACCAGCCAGGGGGGCGCTGGGGCCAACGTCCTGACTTTC

size: -
V: TRBV19
D: -
J: TRBJ2-4
CDR3: CASSIAGHEENIQYF
DNA: TGTGCCAGTAGTATAGCGGGACATGAGGAAAACATTCAGTACTTC

size: -
V: TRBV3-1
D: -
J: TRBJ1-1
CDR3: CASSQLQGYTEAFF
DNA: TGTGCCAGCAGCCAACTTCAGGGGTACACTGAAGCTTTCTTT

size: -
V: TRBV5-4
D: TRBD2
J: TRBJ2-3
CDR3: CASSVAGRIATDTQYF
DNA: TGTGCCAGCAGCGTAGCGGGAAGGATTGCCACAGATACGCAGTATTTT

size: -
V: TRBV29-1
D: TRBD1
J: TRBJ2-7
CDR3: CSVEVQGFNSYEQYF
DNA: TGCAGCGTTGAAGTACAGGGGTTCAACTCCTACGAGCAGTACTTC

size: -
V: TRBV5-1
D: TRBD2
J: TRBJ2-2
CDR3: CASSPTSVSTGELFF
DNA: TGCGCCAGCAGCCCGACTAGCGTCTCCACCGGGGAGCTGTTTTTT

size: -
V: TRBV4-3
D: TRBD2
J: TRBJ2-1
CDR3: CASSQDRGVRVWQFF
DNA: TGCGCCAGCAGCCAAGATCGGGGGGTTAGAGTCTGGCAGTTCTTC

size: -
V: TRBV19
D: -
J: TRBJ1-1
CDR3: CASSQTNTEAFF
DNA: TGTGCCAGTAGTCAAACTAACACTGAAGCTTTCTTT